The T cell receptor beta chain described here comes from a study of shared clonotypes between healthy human individuals. Deep-level assay runs were performed. Assay used: immunoSEQ multiplex PCR; TCRdb lists only in-frame clones, some missing. The table has 2 million or so clones, about 95% seen once; the top ten hold 0.9% to 1.4%. Details on this clone: Its antigen is still unknown.

Naive CD8 isolation took CD45RO-negative cells positively selected for CCR7 and excluded terminally differentiated effector memory CD45RA+ cells. The CDR3 covers 14 residues. CDR1 SEHNR and CDR2 FQNEAQ come from the germline V gene (reference sequence). The junction had 6 bases not matched to a gene; V was cut back by 5 bases and J by 6 bases. Study-wide points: Among non-shared clonotypes, generation probabilities were lower than among those shared by all four donors. Rarefaction gave evidence that sorted-subset sequencing remained incomplete despite large depth.

The TCR sequence derives from a man aged 18 to 35 in good health. The sample consisted of naive CD8+ T cells sorted from blood. This chain uses TRBV7-9 with TRBJ1-4, with 7 bases fitting TRBD1. The CDR3 is CASSLEGAYEKLFF. The CDR3 bases are TGTGCCAGCAGCCTGGAGGGGGCGTATGAAAAACTGTTTTTT.